Sequencing of this T cell receptor (beta chain) was carried out in a study of technical replicates of blood from a few donors. After removal of 4 bases from V and 1 base from J, the junction contained 7 bases not matched to a gene. In germline, CDR1 is WSHSY, CDR2 SAAADI. There are 16 residues in the CDR3. Here immunoSEQ multiplex PCR was the method, and the copy in TCRdb shows in-frame clones only, minus some. The sample lists over 85,000 clones, approximately 95% occurring once. This chain links TRBV10-2 with TRBJ2-3; TRBD2 aligns across 8 bases. This receptor was identified in a human donor in good health. The material sequenced was T cells isolated from PBMCs. In DNA, the CDR3 is TGCGCCAGCAGTGTCGCCGGGACTAGAGGCACAGATACGCAGTATTTT. Residues: CASSVAGTRGTDTQYF.